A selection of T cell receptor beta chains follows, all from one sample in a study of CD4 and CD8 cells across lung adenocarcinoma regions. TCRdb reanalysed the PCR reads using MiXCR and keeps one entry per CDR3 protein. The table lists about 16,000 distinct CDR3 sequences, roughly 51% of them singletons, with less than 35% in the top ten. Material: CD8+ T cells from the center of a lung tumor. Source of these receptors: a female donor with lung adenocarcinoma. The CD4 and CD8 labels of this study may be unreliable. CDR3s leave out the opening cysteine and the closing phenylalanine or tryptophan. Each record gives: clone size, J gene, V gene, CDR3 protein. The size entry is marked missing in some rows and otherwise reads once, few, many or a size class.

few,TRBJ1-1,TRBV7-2,ASSFQGRNTEAF
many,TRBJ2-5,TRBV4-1,ASSQEFGITQETQY
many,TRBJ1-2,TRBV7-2,ASSADRGDNYGYT
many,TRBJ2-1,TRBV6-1,ASSEWSNEQF
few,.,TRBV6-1,ASRVDRANEQY
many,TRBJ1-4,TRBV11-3,ASSLVEGNEKLF
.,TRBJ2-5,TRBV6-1,ASSAARGRWETQY
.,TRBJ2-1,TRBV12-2,ASRSTSRAVNEQF
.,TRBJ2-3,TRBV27,GSSLGRGAKNTQY
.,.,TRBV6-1,ARGSCAKDMQY
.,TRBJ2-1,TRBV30,AWSPINEQF
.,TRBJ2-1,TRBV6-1,ASRTPRLANNEQF
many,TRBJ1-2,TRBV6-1,ASSEPQGGEGYT
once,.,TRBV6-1,ASSLSGQSAKDTQY
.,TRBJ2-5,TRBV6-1,ASSAGLGGADPETQY
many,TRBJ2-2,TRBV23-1,ASSHLKGTGGPRINTGELF
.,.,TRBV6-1,ASSDGDTSLIQETQY
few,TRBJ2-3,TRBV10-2,ASSRVAGADTQY
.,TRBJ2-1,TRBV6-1,ASRRDRSSYNEQF
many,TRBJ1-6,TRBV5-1,ASSLDPEGGLNSPLH
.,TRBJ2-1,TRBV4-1,ASSHSGGAYNEQF
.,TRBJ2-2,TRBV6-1,ASSRGLPGVNTGKQF
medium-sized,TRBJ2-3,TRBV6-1,ASSEGLRDTQY
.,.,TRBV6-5,ASRFSGASADTQY
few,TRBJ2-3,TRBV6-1,ASSESWRGGTDTQY
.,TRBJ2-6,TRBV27,ASSSGRLSGANVLT
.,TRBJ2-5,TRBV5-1,ASRNGIQETQY
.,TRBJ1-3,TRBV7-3,ASSSQGTEGDTIY